This T cell receptor beta chain was documented in a study of blood T cells in healthy people across ages (dated by TCRdb to the mid-2010s). With respect to the entire study: In model experiments, template switching captured about one uniquely barcoded TCR beta cDNA molecule for every two T cells. Age-related changes in TCR beta repertoire diversity were measured in the study by deep sequencing normalized with unique cDNA molecular identifiers. The donors were split into four age groups: young (average about 16 years), middle-aged (roughly 40), aged (approximately 60) and long-lived (about 82). Donors of different ages were randomly distributed across sequencing lanes to avoid experimental bias. The study analyzed two additional independent replicas of 1 million unique cDNA reads from the same blood draw for two donors, one aged 18 to 30 and one aged 80 or older. Broad study findings and their caveats: The percentage of naive T cells measured by flow cytometry correlated strongly with observed TCR beta diversity. Because donor CMV infection status was unknown, age-related changes in expanded clonotypes were potentially confounded. Compared with the aged group, the long-lived group had more naive CD4+ T cells, fewer expanded clones and increased TCR diversity, a pattern suggesting age selection. Total diversity estimates from one million sequenced T cells were considered lower bounds and underestimates. As age increased, observed TCR beta diversity per million T cells dropped in a roughly linear way, and a significant reduction was already evident by age 40. Since profiling was done on bulk unsorted PBMCs, naive and antigen-experienced compartments could not be conclusively compared.

Systemically healthy Caucasian individuals from Russia, 39 in total and aged about 6 to 100 years, were included as donors. Around 10 milliliters of peripheral blood were drawn from each donor into EDTA-treated Vacutainer tubes. PBMCs were isolated by Ficoll-Paque density-gradient centrifugation, with at least 6 million obtained per sample. Trizol reagent was used to extract total RNA from the PBMCs, yielding at least 5.5 micrograms per sample. The percentages of naive CD45RAhigh/CD27high T cells were determined by flow cytometry on a PBMC aliquot from every donor. The library relied on 5' RACE. TCRdb shows the sequencer as Illumina HiSeq 2500. The second PCR ran for roughly 7 to 12 cycles and used a J-beta primer mix along with a sample-barcoded 5' primer. A unique molecular identifier was introduced onto each TCR beta cDNA molecule by a template-switch 5' adaptor carrying 12 random nucleotides. Each sample yielded at least 2.5 million CDR3-containing paired-end reads. The Mint cDNA synthesis kit, primed by a TRBC-specific oligonucleotide, was used to synthesize first-strand cDNA from all RNA. Following uracil-DNA glycosylase treatment, all cDNA underwent a first 18-cycle PCR with the universal primers M1SS and BC2_uni_R. The study's processing was this. Each sample was normalized by randomly selecting 1 million high-quality reads, each carrying a distinct molecular identifier. Instead of being binned into consensus sequences, reads that shared molecular identifiers were thrown out. MiTCR, run with a Q25 quality threshold and the strictest error-elimination algorithm, handled CDR3 identification, clonotype clustering and error correction. A nonparametric unseen species model with Euler transformation was used to estimate lower-bound total TCR beta diversity. TCRdb reprocessed the public reads (quality trimming at Q25 with fastp, clone calling with MiXCR) and kept in-frame beta chains. Duplicate CDR3 protein sequences are folded into a single record with the most common DNA and genes. The V and J calls here are based on TCRdb, not the publication. For this sample the table gives 380,000 or so distinct CDR3 sequences, of which 50% to 60% were detected only once. The ten most abundant clones make up approximately 51% of the sample.

Points on this clonotype: The antigen it recognizes is unknown. Per-nucleotide qualities are absent, and no much larger clonotype sits a single base away.

Relative to germline, V is missing 8 bases and J is missing 4 bases, with 4 bases of the junction outside any gene match. Measured from the cysteine to the phenylalanine, the CDR3 is 14 residues long. The kept DNA is CDR3 alone, 42 bases in frame from the first base. This sequence originates from a man between 60 and 75 years old in good health. Rearrangement joined TRBV12-3 or TRBV12-4 to TRBJ2-1, with 11 bases in between that match TRBD2. Sequencing was performed on blood. In nucleotides, the sequence is TGTGCCAGCGGTCGACTAGCGGGGTACAATGAGCAGTTCTTC. Its translation is CASGRLAGYNEQFF.